One and the same sample provided the 10 T cell receptor beta chains below, sequenced in a study of PD-L1 blockade in urothelial cancer. Profiling relied on immunoSEQ multiplex PCR, and the TCRdb table lists in-frame clones only, not all of them. Of tens of thousands of clones listed, nearly 90% are singletons. Time point defined: pretreatment peripheral blood. The sequences come from PBMCs, collected around atezolizumab (anti-PD-L1) treatment. Receptor source: a man between 60 and 70 years old with urothelial cancer.

This CDR3 reads CASSAGQGATGELFF. For the CDR3, the DNA is TGTGCCAGCAGCGCTGGACAGGGGGCTACCGGGGAGCTGTTTTTT. The chain is built from TRBV9 and TRBJ2-2, with 11 bases that match TRBD1. CDR3 length: 15 amino acids. The trim removed 3 bases at V and 5 bases at J, leaving 3 bases unmatched. Germline V CDR1 and CDR2: SGDLS, YYNGEE.

The sample holds one count of this clone. The CDR3 loop is CASSTVTGTEAFF. The CDR3 DNA follows: TGTGCCAGTAGTACTGTGACAGGGACTGAAGCTTTCTTT. V is TRBV19 and J is TRBJ1-1; 7 nucleotides agree with TRBD1. Trimming took 4 bases from V and 5 from J; bases not matched to a gene: 4. The V gene's germline CDR1 is LNHDA and CDR2 SQIVND (reference sequence). The CDR3 is 13 residues long.

This rearrangement joins TRBV4-1 to TRBJ2-2; D perhaps matches TRBD1 (5 bases). The V gene's germline CDR1 is MGHRA and CDR2 YSYEKL. Trimming removed 4 bases from V and 0 bases from J, with 15 bases in between. The CDR3 has 17 residues. CDR3 DNA: TGCGCCAGCAGCCCCTCGGGTCAGGGATCGAACACCGGGGAGCTGTTTTTT. Translating gives CASSPSGQGSNTGELFF.

This chain joins TRBV6-5 and TRBJ1-4; no clear D gene. This CDR3 is 16 amino acids long. CDR1 MNHEY and CDR2 SVGAGI come from the germline V gene. V was clipped by 0 bases and J by 3 bases, with 11 bases between them. The CDR3 region has the DNA TGTGCCAGCAGTTACTCGGTACAGACCTCTAATGAAAAACTGTTTTTT. Its translation: CASSYSVQTSNEKLFF.

The V and J genes are TRBV21-1 and TRBJ2-1; the table's D call, TRBD2, was not checked against the DNA. TRBV21-1 is a known pseudogene. This CDR3 region has 15 residues. The CDR3 loop reads CASIPREQAYNEQFF. Here the CDR3 DNA reads TGTGCCAGCATTCCACGGGAGCAGGCCTACAATGAGCAGTTCTTC.

The V call is TRBV6-5, the J call TRBJ2-5; TRBD2 matches 8 bases. Germline assignment: CDR1 MNHEY and CDR2 SVGAGI. The trim removed 2 bases at V and 2 bases at J, leaving 7 bases unmatched. The CDR3 covers 16 residues. This CDR3 is CASSYRASGRQETQYF. As DNA, the CDR3 is TGTGCCAGCAGTTACAGGGCTAGCGGGCGACAAGAGACCCAGTACTTC.

The gene calls are TRBV18 and TRBJ1-1; TRBD1 agrees at 7 bases. Germline CDR1 reads KGHSH; CDR2 reads LQKENI. V lost 5 bases to trimming and J lost 1 base; unmatched junction nucleotides: 7. The CDR3 contains 15 residues. The CDR3 protein is CASSAGTEKNTEAFF. CDR3 coding DNA: TGTGCCAGCTCAGCGGGGACAGAAAAGAACACTGAAGCTTTCTTT.

This clone was recorded a few times. The chain couples TRBV15 to TRBJ1-4; D call uncertain. In germline, CDR1 is LNHNV, CDR2 YYDKDF (reference sequence). Trimming removed 8 bases from V and 7 bases from J, with 17 bases in between. There are 14 residues in the CDR3. CDR3 region: CATYNPGLGEKLFF. CDR3 DNA sequence: TGTGCCACCTATAATCCGGGTTTGGGTGAAAAACTGTTTTTT.

The V call is TRBV10-3, the J call TRBJ2-1; 8 nucleotides line up with TRBD1. With 6 bases clipped from V and 6 bases from J, the junction kept 7 bases outside the gene matches. The germline CDR1 and CDR2 sequences are ENHRY and SYGVKD. The CDR3 loop spans 14 amino acids. The CDR3 loop reads CAISQGAHGNEQFF. As DNA, the CDR3 is TGTGCCATCAGCCAGGGGGCGCATGGCAATGAGCAGTTCTTC.

This chain connects TRBV9 to TRBJ2-5; 8 nucleotides match TRBD2. Germline V gives CDR1 SGDLS, CDR2 YYNGEE. With V trimmed by 6 bases and J by 0 bases, 7 bases remained unmatched. The CDR3 has 15 amino acids. The CDR3 sequence is CASTLSGGDQETQYF. CDR3 bases: TGTGCCAGCACCCTAAGCGGGGGCGACCAAGAGACCCAGTACTTC. The variable domain in full, completed from reference TRBV9 and TRBJ2-5, reads DSGVTQTPKHLITATGQRVTLRCSPRSGDLSVYWYQQSLDQGLQFLIQYYNGEERAKGNILERFSAQQFPDLHSELNLSSLELGDSALYFCASTLSGGDQETQYFGPGTRLLVL.